This T cell receptor (beta chain) was captured by sequencing in a study of high-grade serous ovarian cancer treatment subgroups. Tumor samples were taken before definitive surgery or chemotherapy. Regarding the study as a whole: The analyses considered CDR3 and ignored CDR1 and CDR2. TCR clonal relatedness correlated positively with neoantigen level. Different patients shared almost no repertoire; same-patient tumors shared about 0.11 to 0.85.

Note on this clone: Its target is unknown.

This CDR3 comprises 14 residues. From germline, CDR1 is MDHEN and CDR2 SYDVKM. With 7 bases removed from V and 4 bases from J, the gap between germline ends came to 14 bases. Generated by immunoSEQ multiplex PCR, the TCRdb table keeps only in-frame clones and is missing some. The sample contains 5,000 to 6,500 clones, just over 70% of which appear only once. The sample consisted of tumor tissue. The receptor's source is a human donor with high-grade serous ovarian cancer. The chain employs TRBV28 and TRBJ1-3; D gene unclear. CDR3 loop: CASTESGSGNTIYF. The CDR3 DNA follows: TGTGCCAGCACCGAGTCCGGCTCCGGAAACACCATATATTTT.